The rows below give T cell receptor beta chains drawn from one sample of a study of shared clonotypes between healthy human individuals. TCRdb's table, derived via immunoSEQ multiplex PCR, lists solely in-frame clones and lacks some. The sample contains some 1 million clones, more than 60% of which appear only once. Material: memory CD4+ T cells sorted from blood. These receptors originate from a man younger than 30 in good health. Both conserved end residues are part of each CDR3.

V: TRBV11-1
J: TRBJ1-2
CDR3: CASSLGSGNGYTF

V: TRBV5-1
J: TRBJ2-7
CDR3: CASSPLGLGPYEQYF

V: TRBV9
J: TRBJ1-2
CDR3: CASSPASENNGYTF

V: TRBV5-6
J: TRBJ2-3
CDR3: CASSLGIGLAGKTDTQYF

V: TRBV5-1
J: TRBJ1-6
CDR3: CASSLSTLDYNSPLHF

V: TRBV11-2
J: TRBJ1-2
CDR3: CASSLDISGGPRGYTF

V: TRBV5-4
J: TRBJ2-5
CDR3: CASSLVLDGPKETQYF

V: TRBV7-2
J: TRBJ2-2
CDR3: CASSLGLGAHGELFF

V: TRBV28
J: TRBJ2-1
CDR3: CARIAGAGFYYNEQFF

V: TRBV7-2
J: TRBJ2-2
CDR3: CASRLTGRVGELFF

V: TRBV11-2
J: TRBJ2-3
CDR3: CASSPDRARRTQYF

V: TRBV5-1
J: TRBJ1-3
CDR3: CASSLAGDSGNTIYF

V: TRBV7-9
J: TRBJ2-5
CDR3: CASSQEAGPQETQYF

V: TRBV5-4
J: TRBJ1-1
CDR3: CASSSSRVTEAFF

V: TRBV2
J: TRBJ1-1
CDR3: CASRGQANTEAFF

V: TRBV21-1
J: TRBJ2-7
CDR3: CASTTGLQGYSYEQYF

V: TRBV19
J: TRBJ1-2
CDR3: CASSRGLYGYTF

V: TRBV7-9
J: TRBJ1-4
CDR3: CASSQRDGREKLFF

V: TRBV5-4
J: TRBJ2-7
CDR3: CASSVGGASRSEQYF

V: TRBV6-6
J: TRBJ2-6
CDR3: CASGEPGANVLTF

V: TRBV7-2
J: TRBJ2-7
CDR3: CASSSASSGEQYF

V: TRBV6-6
J: TRBJ1-2
CDR3: CASSYLGTGNGYTF

V: TRBV6-1
J: TRBJ1-2
CDR3: CASSAVEGGGYTF

V: TRBV10-1
J: TRBJ1-6
CDR3: CASSGTANSPLHF

V: TRBV9
J: TRBJ2-3
CDR3: CASSLGTSGGTDTQYF

V: TRBV7-2
J: TRBJ2-4
CDR3: CASSPPSRPDIQYF

V: TRBV6-1
J: TRBJ1-5
CDR3: CASSAREGNQPQHF

V: TRBV28
J: TRBJ1-3
CDR3: CASSKDSGNTIYF

V: TRBV4-3
J: TRBJ2-7
CDR3: CASSQDEAGAPYEQYF

V: TRBV29-1
J: TRBJ2-6
CDR3: CSVGFSGANVLTF

V: TRBV21-1
J: TRBJ2-3
CDR3: CASSKDPKRGLDTQYF

V: TRBV14
J: TRBJ1-1
CDR3: CASSQDLGGWAFF

V: TRBV2
J: TRBJ1-6
CDR3: CASSHKQGSPSPLHF

V: TRBV5-1
J: TRBJ2-7
CDR3: CASSSPPVLEQYF

V: TRBV28
J: TRBJ1-4
CDR3: CASSGQPYEKLFF

V: TRBV7-6
J: TRBJ2-7
CDR3: CASSLRNFPEQYF

V: TRBV7-8
J: TRBJ2-1
CDR3: CASSLGSGARPNEQFF

V: TRBV15
J: TRBJ2-7
CDR3: CATSGNTRDRGYSYEQYF

V: TRBV5-5
J: TRBJ2-5
CDR3: CASSFLETQYF

V: TRBV6-6
J: TRBJ2-7
CDR3: CASIDSTTYEQYF

V: TRBV6-1
J: TRBJ2-7
CDR3: CASSEGDYEQYF

V: TRBV28
J: TRBJ1-4
CDR3: CASTQDSANEKLFF

V: TRBV6-1
J: TRBJ2-3
CDR3: CASSVRDALKSTDTQYF

V: TRBV19
J: TRBJ2-2
CDR3: CASSSADRPNTGELFF

V: TRBV27
J: TRBJ1-2
CDR3: CASSLRGGYGYTF

V: TRBV7-9
J: TRBJ2-5
CDR3: CASSLRLAAQETQYF

V: TRBV11-2
J: TRBJ1-1
CDR3: CASSHSGSGDTEAFF

V: TRBV5-6
J: TRBJ2-7
CDR3: CASTRTEYEQYF

V: TRBV7-9
J: TRBJ1-2
CDR3: CASSLSRDGYGYTF

V: TRBV5-1
J: TRBJ2-7
CDR3: CASSLGGTTLVEQYF

V: TRBV30
J: TRBJ1-6
CDR3: CAWRRDNSPLHF

V: TRBV2
J: TRBJ2-7
CDR3: CASTMENRGSRYEQYF

V: TRBV7-2
J: TRBJ2-5
CDR3: CASSLAPISGSLETQYF

V: TRBV28
J: TRBJ1-2
CDR3: CASRRTAGGGYTF

V: TRBV5-1
J: TRBJ1-4
CDR3: CASRQGTGSALGEKLFF

V: TRBV5-4
J: TRBJ1-4
CDR3: CAYSTAGLGEKLFF

V: TRBV18
J: TRBJ2-5
CDR3: CASSPFRFQETQYF